Listed below are T cell receptor beta chains from one sample, sequenced in a study of OX40 agonist ivuxolimab in advanced cancers. Produced via immunoSEQ multiplex PCR; TCRdb's table is partial and in-frame only. This table has tens of thousands of clones, around 84% appearing once. The sample consisted of CD4+ or CD8+ T cells sorted from blood, taken in a trial of the OX40 agonist ivuxolimab. The receptor source for this set is an adult with an advanced solid tumor such as melanoma, head and neck, liver or kidney cancer. The CDR3 runs from the conserved cysteine through the conserved F or W. The order of the fields is V gene, D gene, clone size, J gene, CDR3 DNA, CDR3 protein. D genes are given only for firm matches. Rows give clone size only sometimes, using once, few, many, or a class for an expanded clone.

v_gene: TRBV25-1
d_gene: .
abundance: once
j_gene: TRBJ1-1
CDR3nt: TGTGCCAGCAGGAGACCGGGACGAGAAGCTTTCTTT
CDR3aa: CASRRPGREAFF

v_gene: TRBV18
d_gene: TRBD1
abundance: .
j_gene: TRBJ1-3
CDR3nt: TGTGCCAGCTCACGGGACAGTAACTCTGGAAACACCATATATTTT
CDR3aa: CASSRDSNSGNTIYF

v_gene: TRBV7-2
d_gene: .
abundance: .
j_gene: TRBJ2-5
CDR3nt: TGTGCCAGCAGCTTAGGTCGGCGAGAGACCCAGTACTTC
CDR3aa: CASSLGRRETQYF

v_gene: TRBV7-8
d_gene: .
abundance: once
j_gene: TRBJ2-3
CDR3nt: TGTGCCAGCAGCTTAGGGGCGACGGCTGGGGTCACAGATACGCAGTATTTT
CDR3aa: CASSLGATAGVTDTQYF

v_gene: TRBV7-2
d_gene: .
abundance: .
j_gene: TRBJ2-2
CDR3nt: TGTGCCAGCAGCTACCCGTATGGTCCCGGGGAGCTGTTTTTT
CDR3aa: CASSYPYGPGELFF

v_gene: TRBV7-9
d_gene: .
abundance: .
j_gene: TRBJ1-4
CDR3nt: TGTGCCAGCAGTTTATCTGCAACTAATGAAAAACTGTTTTTT
CDR3aa: CASSLSATNEKLFF

v_gene: TRBV6-1
d_gene: .
abundance: .
j_gene: TRBJ1-6
CDR3nt: TGTGCCAGCAGTCCACGGACGGGGGATTCACCCCTCCACTTT
CDR3aa: CASSPRTGDSPLHF

v_gene: TRBV11-2
d_gene: .
abundance: .
j_gene: TRBJ1-1
CDR3nt: TGTGCCAGCAGCTTAGAAGGGGCCAAGAACACTGAAGCTTTCTTT
CDR3aa: CASSLEGAKNTEAFF

v_gene: TRBV27
d_gene: .
abundance: .
j_gene: TRBJ2-3
CDR3nt: TGTGCCAGCAGTTTAACGCAGGGTGTTGATACGCAGTATTTT
CDR3aa: CASSLTQGVDTQYF

v_gene: TRBV7-6
d_gene: .
abundance: .
j_gene: TRBJ2-5
CDR3nt: TGTGCCAGCAGCCCCTCGGGGCGCGCGGAGACCCAGTACTTC
CDR3aa: CASSPSGRAETQYF

v_gene: TRBV28
d_gene: .
abundance: .
j_gene: TRBJ1-2
CDR3nt: TGTGCCAGCATAAGTCAGGGGCGAGGCTATGGCTACACCTTC
CDR3aa: CASISQGRGYGYTF

v_gene: TRBV7-2
d_gene: TRBD1
abundance: few
j_gene: TRBJ1-5
CDR3nt: TGTGCCAGCAGCTCTAAGACAGGGAACAATCAGCCCCAGCATTTT
CDR3aa: CASSSKTGNNQPQHF

v_gene: TRBV29-1
d_gene: TRBD2
abundance: once
j_gene: TRBJ2-1
CDR3nt: TGCAGCGTTGCGCGGGGGGAGTACTCCAATGAGCAGTTCTTC
CDR3aa: CSVARGEYSNEQFF

v_gene: TRBV9
d_gene: .
abundance: .
j_gene: TRBJ2-3
CDR3nt: TGTGCCAGCAGCCCCCGTGGCACTACTCACACAGATACGCAGTATTTT
CDR3aa: CASSPRGTTHTDTQYF

v_gene: TRBV15
d_gene: TRBD1
abundance: .
j_gene: TRBJ1-1
CDR3nt: TGTGCCACCAGCAGAGATCTACAGGGGTCCACTGAAGCTTTCTTT
CDR3aa: CATSRDLQGSTEAFF

v_gene: TRBV7-3
d_gene: .
abundance: .
j_gene: TRBJ2-1
CDR3nt: TGTGCCAGCAGCCCGAGAGGAACCTACAATGAGCAGTTCTTC
CDR3aa: CASSPRGTYNEQFF

v_gene: TRBV7-9
d_gene: .
abundance: .
j_gene: TRBJ2-1
CDR3nt: TGTGCCAGCAGCCCTCTCGGGTCCCTCTATGAGCAGTTCTTC
CDR3aa: CASSPLGSLYEQFF

v_gene: TRBV29-1
d_gene: .
abundance: once
j_gene: TRBJ2-7
CDR3nt: TGCAGCGTCGGGACTGGGTACGAGCAGTACTTC
CDR3aa: CSVGTGYEQYF

v_gene: TRBV19
d_gene: .
abundance: .
j_gene: TRBJ2-5
CDR3nt: TGTGCCAGTAGTGAAGTCGGGGGTTATGAGACCCAGTACTTC
CDR3aa: CASSEVGGYETQYF

v_gene: TRBV7-9
d_gene: .
abundance: .
j_gene: TRBJ2-2
CDR3nt: TGTGCCAGCAGCCCCGGGAAAGGCGGGGAGCTGTTTTTT
CDR3aa: CASSPGKGGELFF